A single sample gave rise to the 12 T cell receptor beta chains below, sequenced in a study of CXCR3-negative and CXCR3-positive naive CD8 T cells. Whole-study results and caveats: CXCR3-positive naive cells carried more hydrophobic TRB CDR3s than CXCR3-negative ones.

Their specific antigens are unknown. All TRB cDNA libraries came from 5' RACE performed with UMI labels. From the 5' RACE reads, TCRdb lists one entry per CDR3 protein and no DNA. The specimen's table records some 140,000 distinct CDR3 sequences. Material for sequencing was naive CXCR3+ CD8+ T cells from blood. As for subset: CD45RO-CCR7+CD27+CD95- naive CD8+ T cells expressing CXCR3 (TNR3+). Receptors originate from a human donor in good health. Some clones in this sample may be carry-over from other donors' samples.

This sequence joins TRBV5-5 and TRBJ1-5; TCRdb designates TRBD1, a call that cannot be tested without DNA. Per the germline V gene, CDR1 is SGHKS and CDR2 is YYEKEE (reference sequence). The CDR3 extends over 16 amino acids. CDR3: CASSRLGTDSDQPQHF.

V usage is TRBV29-1 and J usage is TRBJ2-3; TCRdb selects TRBD2, and the lack of DNA leaves this call unchecked. This CDR3 is built from 17 residues. Per the germline V gene, CDR1 is SQVTM and CDR2 is ANQGSEA. The CDR3 loop is CSVEGGRSMSSTDTQYF.

The CDR3 spells CASSQEHLNYGYTF. The chain has TRBV4-3 and TRBJ1-2. CDR3 length: 14 amino acids. Germline V lookup: CDR1 LGHNA, CDR2 YSLEER.

V is TRBV24-1 and J is TRBJ2-2; as DNA is missing, the TRBD1 call by TCRdb cannot be tested. This CDR3 contains 16 residues. CDR1 and CDR2 from the germline V gene are KGHDR and SFDVKD. The CDR3 reads CATSEVGTENTGELFF.

V gene TRBV7-6 combines with J gene TRBJ2-7; the D call of TRBD2 rests on TCRdb alone, since no DNA is present to check it. Germline-derived CDR1 and CDR2 are SGHVS and FNYEAQ. CDR3 size: 16 residues. CDR3 sequence: CASSLKGGDSSYEQYF.

V usage is TRBV5-1 and J usage is TRBJ2-1; TCRdb outputs TRBD2, but without DNA this stays unchecked. CDR3 length: 16 amino acids. Germline CDR1 and CDR2: SGHRS and YFSETQ. Here the CDR3 reads CASSQLGLAGGDEQFF. Variable domain in full (rest from reference TRBV5-1 and TRBJ2-1): KAGVTQTPRYLIKTRGQQVTLSCSPISGHRSVSWYQQTPGQGLQFLFEYFSETQRNKGNFPGRFSGRQFSNSRSEMNVSTLELGDSALYLCASSQLGLAGGDEQFFGPGTRLTVL.

The chain recombines TRBV7-9 with TRBJ1-2; TCRdb picks TRBD1, but there is no DNA to check that call. This CDR3 comprises 14 residues. CDR1 is SEHNR and CDR2 is FQNEAQ in the germline V gene (reference sequence). The CDR3 loop is CASSTGTEHYGYTF.

The V and J genes are TRBV4-1 and TRBJ1-5; as DNA is missing, the TRBD1 call by TCRdb cannot be tested. Germline V gene lookup returns CDR1 MGHRA and CDR2 YSYEKL. The CDR3 length is 18 residues. This CDR3 is CASSQSGTGVRSNQPQHF.

This chain uses TRBV28 with TRBJ2-7. Per germline, CDR1 MDHEN and CDR2 SYDVKM. The length of the CDR3 is 12 residues. This CDR3 is CASSLTVYEQYF.

The chain has TRBV7-2 and TRBJ1-6; TCRdb calls TRBD1, which cannot be checked without DNA. This CDR3 has 15 amino acids. The germline V gene encodes CDR1 SGHTA and CDR2 FQGNSA. CDR3 loop: CASSPDSYYNSPLHF.

The rearrangement joins TRBV12-3 or TRBV12-4 to TRBJ2-3; without DNA, the TCRdb call of TRBD2 cannot be checked. The CDR3 is made up of 14 amino acids. The CDR3 spells CASSPSGDTDTQYF.

The chain links TRBV29-1 to TRBJ2-3; the D gene TCRdb calls, TRBD2, cannot be checked with no DNA. This CDR3 is 14 amino acids long. In germline, CDR1 is SQVTM, CDR2 ANQGSEA. The CDR3 is CSMTSGDFTDTQYF.